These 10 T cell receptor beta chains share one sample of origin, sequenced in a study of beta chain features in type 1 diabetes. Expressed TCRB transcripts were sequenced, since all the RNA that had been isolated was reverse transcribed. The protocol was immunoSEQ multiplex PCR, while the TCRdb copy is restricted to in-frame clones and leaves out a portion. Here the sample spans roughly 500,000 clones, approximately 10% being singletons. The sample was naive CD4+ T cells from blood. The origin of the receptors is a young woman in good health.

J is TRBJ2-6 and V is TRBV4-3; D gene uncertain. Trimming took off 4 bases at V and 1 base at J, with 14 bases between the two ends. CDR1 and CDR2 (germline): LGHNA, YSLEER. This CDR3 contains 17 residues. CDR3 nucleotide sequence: TGCGCCAGCAGCCTGGCCCCGCAGTCTTCTGGGGCCAACGTCCTGACTTTC. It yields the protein CASSLAPQSSGANVLTF.

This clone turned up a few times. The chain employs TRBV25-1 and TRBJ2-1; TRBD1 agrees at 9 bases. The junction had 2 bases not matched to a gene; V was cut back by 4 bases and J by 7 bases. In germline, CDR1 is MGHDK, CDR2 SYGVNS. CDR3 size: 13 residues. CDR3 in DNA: TGTGCCAGCAGTGGGACAGGGGAGAATGAGCAGTTCTTC. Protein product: CASSGTGENEQFF. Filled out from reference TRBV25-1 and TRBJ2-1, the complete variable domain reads EADIYQTPRYLVIGTGKKITLECSQTMGHDKMYWYQQDPGMELHLIHYSYGVNSTEKGDLSSESTVSRIRTEHFPLTLESARPSHTSQYLCASSGTGENEQFFGPGTRLTVL.

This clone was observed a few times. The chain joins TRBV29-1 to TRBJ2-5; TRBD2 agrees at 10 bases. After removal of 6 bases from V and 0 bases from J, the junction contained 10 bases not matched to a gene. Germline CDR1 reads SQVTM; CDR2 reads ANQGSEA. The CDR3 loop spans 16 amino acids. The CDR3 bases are TGCAGCGTCCTTGGGGGACTAGCGCAGTACCAAGAGACCCAGTACTTC. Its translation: CSVLGGLAQYQETQYF.

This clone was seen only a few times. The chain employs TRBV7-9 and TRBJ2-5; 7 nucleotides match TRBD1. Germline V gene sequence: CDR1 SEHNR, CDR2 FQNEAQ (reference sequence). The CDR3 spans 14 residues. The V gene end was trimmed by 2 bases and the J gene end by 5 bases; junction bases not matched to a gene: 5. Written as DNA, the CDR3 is TGTGCCAGCAGCTTACAGGGGGACGGGGAGACCCAGTACTTC. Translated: CASSLQGDGETQYF.

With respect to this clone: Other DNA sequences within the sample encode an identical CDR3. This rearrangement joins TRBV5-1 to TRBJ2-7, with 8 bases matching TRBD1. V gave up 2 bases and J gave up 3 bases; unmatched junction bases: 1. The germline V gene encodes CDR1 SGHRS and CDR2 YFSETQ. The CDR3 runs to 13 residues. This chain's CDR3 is CASSLTGGYEQYV. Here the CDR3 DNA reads TGCGCCAGCAGCTTAACAGGGGGCTACGAGCAGTACGTC.

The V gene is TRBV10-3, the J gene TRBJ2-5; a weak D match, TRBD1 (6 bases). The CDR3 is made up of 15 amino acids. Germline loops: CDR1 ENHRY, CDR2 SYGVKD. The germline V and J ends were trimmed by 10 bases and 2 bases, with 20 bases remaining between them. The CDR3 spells CASRNAGTRQETQYF. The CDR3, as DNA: TGTGCCAGCAGAAACGCCGGGACACGGCAAGAGACCCAGTACTTC.

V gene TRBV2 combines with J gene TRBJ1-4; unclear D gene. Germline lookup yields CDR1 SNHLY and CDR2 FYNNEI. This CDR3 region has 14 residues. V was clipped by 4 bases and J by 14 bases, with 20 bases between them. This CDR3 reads CASSGQTLLKRLFF. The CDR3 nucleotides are TGTGCCAGCAGTGGGCAGACACTTCTGAAAAGGCTGTTTTTT.

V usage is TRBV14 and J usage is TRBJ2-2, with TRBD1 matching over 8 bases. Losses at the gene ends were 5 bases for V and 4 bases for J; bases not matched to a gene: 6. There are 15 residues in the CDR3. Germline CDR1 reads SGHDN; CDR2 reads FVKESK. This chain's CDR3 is CASSVTGGITGELFF. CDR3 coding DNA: TGTGCCAGCAGCGTCACAGGGGGGATCACCGGGGAGCTGTTTTTT. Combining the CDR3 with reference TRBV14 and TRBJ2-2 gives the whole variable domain EAGVTQFPSHSVIEKGQTVTLRCDPISGHDNLYWYRRVMGKEIKFLLHFVKESKQDESGMPNNRFLAERTGGTYSTLKVQPAELEDSGVYFCASSVTGGITGELFFGEGSRLTVL.

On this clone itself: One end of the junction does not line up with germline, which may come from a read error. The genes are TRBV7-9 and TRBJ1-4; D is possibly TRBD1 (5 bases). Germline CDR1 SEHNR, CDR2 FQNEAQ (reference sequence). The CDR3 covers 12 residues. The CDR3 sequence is CASSSEGLRTFF. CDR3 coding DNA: TGTGCCAGCAGCTCAGAGGGACTTAGGACGTTCTTT.

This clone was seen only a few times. The CDR3 loop reads CASSYQWPDTQYF. CDR3 sequence (DNA): TGTGCCAGCAGCTACCAATGGCCGGATACGCAGTATTTT. The V and J genes are TRBV7-2 and TRBJ2-3; no firm D call. The CDR3 spans 13 residues. Germline V lookup: CDR1 SGHTA, CDR2 FQGNSA. V was clipped by 4 bases and J by 6 bases, with 11 bases between them.